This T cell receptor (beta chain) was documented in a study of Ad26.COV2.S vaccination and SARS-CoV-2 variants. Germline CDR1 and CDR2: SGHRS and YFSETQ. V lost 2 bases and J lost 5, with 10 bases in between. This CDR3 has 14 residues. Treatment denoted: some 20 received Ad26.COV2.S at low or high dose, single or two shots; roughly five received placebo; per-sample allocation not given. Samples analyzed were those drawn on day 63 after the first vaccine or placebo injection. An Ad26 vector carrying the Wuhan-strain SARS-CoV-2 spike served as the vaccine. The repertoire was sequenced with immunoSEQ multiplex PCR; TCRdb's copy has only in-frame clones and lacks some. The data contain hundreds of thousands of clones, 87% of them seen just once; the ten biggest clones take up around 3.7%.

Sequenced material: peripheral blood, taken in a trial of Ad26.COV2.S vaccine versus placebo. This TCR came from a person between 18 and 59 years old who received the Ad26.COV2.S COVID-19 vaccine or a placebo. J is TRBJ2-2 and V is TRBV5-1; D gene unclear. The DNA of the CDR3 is TGCGCCAGCAGCTTAACTGGTTCGACCGGGGAGCTGTTTTTT. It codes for CASSLTGSTGELFF. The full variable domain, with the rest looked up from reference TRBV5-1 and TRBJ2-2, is KAGVTQTPRYLIKTRGQQVTLSCSPISGHRSVSWYQQTPGQGLQFLFEYFSETQRNKGNFPGRFSGRQFSNSRSEMNVSTLELGDSALYLCASSLTGSTGELFFGEGSRLTVL.